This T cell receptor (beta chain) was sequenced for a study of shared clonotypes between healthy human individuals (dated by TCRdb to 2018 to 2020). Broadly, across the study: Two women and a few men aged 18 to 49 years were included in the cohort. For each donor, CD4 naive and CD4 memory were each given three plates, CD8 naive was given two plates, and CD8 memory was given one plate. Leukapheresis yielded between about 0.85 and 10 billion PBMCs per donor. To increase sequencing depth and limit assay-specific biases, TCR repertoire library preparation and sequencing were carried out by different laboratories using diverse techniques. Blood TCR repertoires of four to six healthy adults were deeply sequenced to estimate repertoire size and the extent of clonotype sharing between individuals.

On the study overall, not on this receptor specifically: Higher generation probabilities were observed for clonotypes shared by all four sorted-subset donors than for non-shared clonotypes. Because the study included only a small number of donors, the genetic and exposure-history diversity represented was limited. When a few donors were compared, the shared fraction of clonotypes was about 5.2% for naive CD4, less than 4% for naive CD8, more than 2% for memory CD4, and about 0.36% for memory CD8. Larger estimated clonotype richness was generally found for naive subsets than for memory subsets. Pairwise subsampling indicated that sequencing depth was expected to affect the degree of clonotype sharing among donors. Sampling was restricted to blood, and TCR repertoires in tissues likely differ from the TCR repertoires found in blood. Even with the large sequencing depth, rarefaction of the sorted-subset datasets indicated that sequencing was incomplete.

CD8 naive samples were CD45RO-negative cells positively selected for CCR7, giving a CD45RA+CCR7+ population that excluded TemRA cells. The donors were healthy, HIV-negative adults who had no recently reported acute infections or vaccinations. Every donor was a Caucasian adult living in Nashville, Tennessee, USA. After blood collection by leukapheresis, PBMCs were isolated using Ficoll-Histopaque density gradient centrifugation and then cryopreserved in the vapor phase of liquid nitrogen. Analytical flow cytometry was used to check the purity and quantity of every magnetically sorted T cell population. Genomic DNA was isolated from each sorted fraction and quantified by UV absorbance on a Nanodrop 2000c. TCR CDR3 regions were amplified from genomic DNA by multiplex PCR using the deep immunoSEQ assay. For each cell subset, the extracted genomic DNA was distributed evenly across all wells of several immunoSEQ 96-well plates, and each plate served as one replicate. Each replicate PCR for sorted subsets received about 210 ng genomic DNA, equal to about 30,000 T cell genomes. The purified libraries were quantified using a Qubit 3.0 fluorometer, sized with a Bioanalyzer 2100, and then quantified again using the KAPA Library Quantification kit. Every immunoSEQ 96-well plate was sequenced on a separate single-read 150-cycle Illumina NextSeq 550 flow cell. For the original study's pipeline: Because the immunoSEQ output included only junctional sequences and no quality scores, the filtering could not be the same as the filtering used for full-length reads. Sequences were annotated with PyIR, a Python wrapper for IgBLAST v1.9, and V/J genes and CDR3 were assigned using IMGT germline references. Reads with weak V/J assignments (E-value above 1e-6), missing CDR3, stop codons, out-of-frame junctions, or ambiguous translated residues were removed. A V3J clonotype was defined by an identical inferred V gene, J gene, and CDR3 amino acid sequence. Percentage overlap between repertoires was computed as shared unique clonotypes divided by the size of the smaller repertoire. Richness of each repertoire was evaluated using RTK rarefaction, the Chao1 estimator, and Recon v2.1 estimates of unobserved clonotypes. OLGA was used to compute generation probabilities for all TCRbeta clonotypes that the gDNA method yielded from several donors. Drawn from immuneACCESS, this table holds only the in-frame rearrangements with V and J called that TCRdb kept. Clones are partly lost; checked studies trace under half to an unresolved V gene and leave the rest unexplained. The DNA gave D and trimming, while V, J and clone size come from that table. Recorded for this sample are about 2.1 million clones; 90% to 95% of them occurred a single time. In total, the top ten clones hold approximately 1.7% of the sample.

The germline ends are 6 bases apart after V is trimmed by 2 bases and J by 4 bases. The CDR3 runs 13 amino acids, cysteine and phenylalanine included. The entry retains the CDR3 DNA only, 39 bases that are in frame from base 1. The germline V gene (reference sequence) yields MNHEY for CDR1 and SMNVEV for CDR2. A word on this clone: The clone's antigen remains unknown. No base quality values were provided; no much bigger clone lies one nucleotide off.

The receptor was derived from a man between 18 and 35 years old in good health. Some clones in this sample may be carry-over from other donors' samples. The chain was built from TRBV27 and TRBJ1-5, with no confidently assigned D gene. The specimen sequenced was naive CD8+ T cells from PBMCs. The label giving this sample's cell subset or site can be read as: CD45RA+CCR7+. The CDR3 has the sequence CASSLGWNQPQHF. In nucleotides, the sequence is TGTGCCAGCAGTTTAGGGTGGAATCAGCCCCAGCATTTT.